A selection of T cell receptor beta chains follows, all from one sample in a study of CD4 T cells in relation to SARS-CoV-2 and coronaviruses. No antigen is known for these receptors. Assay: immunoSEQ multiplex PCR; the TCRdb copy retains only in-frame clones and omits some. Among around 41,000 clones, roughly 84% were seen once, and the ten largest hold about 1.2%. The sequenced sample was naive CD4+ T cells from PBMCs, cultured in vitro. Receptors were obtained from an adult with COVID-19. CDR3s include the opening cysteine and the closing phenylalanine or tryptophan. The D gene is left open where the match is weak. Some rows mark clone size as missing; the rest say once, few, many or name a class of expanded clone.

D gene: -
J gene: TRBJ1-5
clone size: -
V gene: TRBV6-6
CDR3 protein: CASSLGVSNQPQHF
CDR3 DNA: TGTGCCAGCAGTCTAGGGGTTAGCAATCAGCCCCAGCATTTT

D gene: TRBD2
J gene: TRBJ2-7
clone size: few
V gene: TRBV4-2
CDR3 protein: CASSAGPGGQSWEQYF
CDR3 DNA: TGTGCCAGCAGCGCAGGCCCGGGAGGGCAAAGTTGGGAGCAGTACTTC

D gene: TRBD2
J gene: TRBJ2-1
clone size: -
V gene: TRBV29-1
CDR3 protein: CSVDGTSLLF
CDR3 DNA: TGCAGCGTTGATGGGACTAGTCTTCTCTTC

D gene: -
J gene: TRBJ2-1
clone size: -
V gene: TRBV19
CDR3 protein: CATRDEQHNEQFF
CDR3 DNA: TGTGCCACCCGCGATGAGCAGCACAATGAGCAGTTCTTC

D gene: TRBD2
J gene: TRBJ2-7
clone size: once
V gene: TRBV9
CDR3 protein: CASSPSPGLAYEQYF
CDR3 DNA: TGTGCCAGCAGCCCATCCCCGGGACTAGCCTACGAGCAGTACTTC

D gene: -
J gene: TRBJ1-2
clone size: -
V gene: TRBV6-5
CDR3 protein: CASRGDWRDYGYTF
CDR3 DNA: TGTGCCAGCAGGGGGGACTGGAGGGACTATGGCTACACCTTC

D gene: TRBD2
J gene: TRBJ2-1
clone size: -
V gene: TRBV5-4
CDR3 protein: CASSSKAGVDNEQFF
CDR3 DNA: TGTGCCAGCTCCTCTAAGGCGGGAGTTGACAATGAGCAGTTCTTC

D gene: -
J gene: TRBJ2-5
clone size: once
V gene: TRBV2
CDR3 protein: CASRESSVQETQYF
CDR3 DNA: TGTGCCAGCAGGGAATCTAGCGTCCAAGAGACCCAGTACTTC

D gene: -
J gene: TRBJ2-5
clone size: -
V gene: TRBV28
CDR3 protein: CASNNRAEETQYF
CDR3 DNA: TGTGCCAGCAACAACAGGGCCGAAGAGACCCAGTACTTC

D gene: -
J gene: TRBJ2-3
clone size: -
V gene: TRBV3-1/TRBV3-2
CDR3 protein: CASSQRMGTTTDTQYF
CDR3 DNA: TGTGCCAGCAGCCAGAGAATGGGAACGACCACAGATACGCAGTATTTT

D gene: -
J gene: TRBJ2-1
clone size: -
V gene: TRBV19
CDR3 protein: CASSMSGSPYNEQFF
CDR3 DNA: TGTGCCAGTAGTATGTCGGGGAGCCCCTACAATGAGCAGTTCTTC

D gene: -
J gene: TRBJ2-5
clone size: -
V gene: TRBV28
CDR3 protein: CASSLLSLATNQETQYF
CDR3 DNA: TGTGCCAGCAGTTTATTATCTTTGGCGACAAACCAAGAGACCCAGTACTTC